This T cell receptor beta chain was documented in a study of blood T cell repertoires in COVID-19. TCRdb keeps only in-frame clones here, not all; method: immunoSEQ multiplex PCR. The sample lists 110,000 or so clones; roughly 80% were seen once. The CDR3 spans 12 residues. Germline CDR1 is SNHLY and CDR2 is FYNNEI. Trimming pared 5 bases from V and 5 bases from J, leaving 10 bases between. The chain carries TRBV2 and TRBJ2-7; D is unresolved. The origin of this receptor is a woman between 40 and 55 years old with acute or convalescent COVID-19. Sample: peripheral blood. This CDR3 reads CASSTRGDEQYF. The CDR3 DNA reads as TGTGCCAGCAGTACGAGAGGTGACGAGCAGTACTTC.